This T cell receptor (beta chain) was recorded in a study of T cells in Graves' hyperthyroidism and ophthalmopathy. Amplification yielded TCR beta CDR3 regions, with RNA transcripts as the source. HTBI primers were the set used in a first-round RT-PCR of the TCR CDR3. TCRdb passed the multiplex PCR reads through MiXCR, listing each CDR3 protein once. The sample consists of a few hundred thousand distinct CDR3 sequences, 15% to 18% of them appearing once. This CDR3 has 13 residues. Germline V gene sequence: CDR1 SGHNT, CDR2 YYREEE (reference sequence). Trimming removed 1 base at V and 3 bases at J, with 8 bases between. Patients counted as stable if ophthalmopathy did not develop within 18 months. Patients between 18 and 65 years old had hyperthyroidism, newly diagnosed and lasting under 2 months. Uncontrolled infection, other autoimmune disease, pregnancy or lactation barred patients from enrollment. The authors took PBMCs from roughly 9.3 ml fresh peripheral blood.

Sequencing used blood. The V and J genes are TRBV5-4 and TRBJ2-7; D ambiguous. This receptor was taken from a woman aged 25-40 years with Graves' hyperthyroidism. The DNA of the CDR3 is TGTGCCAGCAGCTTGCACAGCAACTACGAGCAGTACTTC. Protein product: CASSLHSNYEQYF.